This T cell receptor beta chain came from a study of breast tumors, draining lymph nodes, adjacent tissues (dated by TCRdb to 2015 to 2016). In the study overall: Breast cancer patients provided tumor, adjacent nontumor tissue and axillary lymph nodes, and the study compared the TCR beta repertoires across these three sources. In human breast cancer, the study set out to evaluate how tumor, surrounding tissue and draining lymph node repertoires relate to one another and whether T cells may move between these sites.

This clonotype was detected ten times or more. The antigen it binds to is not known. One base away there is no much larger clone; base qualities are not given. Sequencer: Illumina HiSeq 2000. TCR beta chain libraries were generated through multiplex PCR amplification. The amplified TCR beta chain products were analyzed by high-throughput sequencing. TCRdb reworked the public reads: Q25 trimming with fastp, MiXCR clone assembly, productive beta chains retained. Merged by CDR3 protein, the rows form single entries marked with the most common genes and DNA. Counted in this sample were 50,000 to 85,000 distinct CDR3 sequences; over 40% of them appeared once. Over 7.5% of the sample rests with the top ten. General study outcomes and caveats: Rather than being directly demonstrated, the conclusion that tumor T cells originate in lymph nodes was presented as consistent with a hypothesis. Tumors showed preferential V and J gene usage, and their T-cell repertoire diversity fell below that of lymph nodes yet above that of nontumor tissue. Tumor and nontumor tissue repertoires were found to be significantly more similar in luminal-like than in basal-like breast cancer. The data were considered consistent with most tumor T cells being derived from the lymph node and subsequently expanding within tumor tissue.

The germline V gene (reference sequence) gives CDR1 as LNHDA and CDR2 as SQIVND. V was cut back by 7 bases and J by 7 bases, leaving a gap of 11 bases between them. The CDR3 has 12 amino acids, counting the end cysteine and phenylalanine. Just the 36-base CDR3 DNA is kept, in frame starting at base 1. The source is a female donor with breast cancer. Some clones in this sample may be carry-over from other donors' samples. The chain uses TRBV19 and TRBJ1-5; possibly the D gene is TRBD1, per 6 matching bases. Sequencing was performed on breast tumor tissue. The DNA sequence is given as TGTGCCAGTATGGGGGCCCACCAGCCCCAGCATTTT. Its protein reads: CASMGAHQPQHF.